These T cell receptor beta chains were read from a single sample in a study of shared clonotypes between healthy human individuals. The repertoire was sequenced with immunoSEQ multiplex PCR; TCRdb's copy has only in-frame clones and lacks some. Of around 2,000,000 clones listed, 90% to 95% were seen once; the top ten hold approximately 0.13%. The sequencing sample was made of naive CD4+ T cells sorted from blood. These receptors originate from a man between 18 and 35 years old in good health. Each CDR3 is given with its conserved first and last residue. The D gene is left open where the match is weak. Not all rows give a size; the values are once, few, many and, for expanded clones, a class.

CDR3,DNA,D,length,size,J,V
CASNPTGGETGELFF,TGTGCCAGCAACCCGACAGGGGGCGAGACCGGGGAGCTGTTTTTT,TRBD1,15,.,TRBJ2-2,TRBV6-5
CASSLVGYTF,TGTGCCAGCAGCTTGGTAGGCTACACCTTC,.,10,.,TRBJ1-2,TRBV5-7
CASSFYSGNTIYF,TGCGCCAGCAGCTTTTACTCTGGAAACACCATATATTTT,.,13,.,TRBJ1-3,TRBV5-1
CASSLAPSTGNTIYF,TGCGCCAGCAGCTTGGCCCCCTCCACCGGAAACACCATATATTTT,.,15,once,TRBJ1-3,TRBV5-1
CASSARIGGAGGNTIYF,TGTGCCAGCAGTGCCAGGATTGGCGGGGCGGGAGGAAACACCATATATTTT,.,17,.,TRBJ1-3,TRBV2
CASSSGQRETQYF,TGTGCCAGCAGCTCGGGACAGAGGGAGACCCAGTACTTC,TRBD1,13,once,TRBJ2-5,TRBV5-4
CASRTSGSSYEQYF,TGTGCCAGCAGGACTAGCGGGAGCTCCTACGAGCAGTACTTC,TRBD2,14,few,TRBJ2-7,TRBV13
CASFAGTSSTGELFF,TGTGCCAGCTTCGCCGGGACTAGCTCCACCGGGGAGCTGTTTTTT,TRBD2,15,.,TRBJ2-2,TRBV18
CASSQEVRSRETQYF,TGCGCCAGCAGCCAAGAGGTCAGATCAAGAGAGACCCAGTACTTC,.,15,.,TRBJ2-5,TRBV4-3
CASSSTGDRDEEAFF,TGTGCCAGCAGCAGCACGGGGGACAGGGATGAGGAAGCTTTCTTT,TRBD1,15,.,TRBJ1-1,TRBV7-8
CASSQLAGGDNEQFF,TGTGCCAGCTCACAACTAGCGGGAGGTGACAATGAGCAGTTCTTC,TRBD2,15,.,TRBJ2-1,TRBV18
CASSEAGVGGYGYTF,TGTGCCAGCAGTGAAGCGGGGGTAGGGGGTTATGGCTACACCTTC,.,15,.,TRBJ1-2,TRBV6-1
CAIRTGTGSTDTQYF,TGTGCCATCAGGACCGGGACAGGGAGCACAGATACGCAGTATTTT,TRBD1,15,.,TRBJ2-3,TRBV10-3
CASSLLVEGYSPLHF,TGCGCCAGCAGCTTGCTTGTGGAGGGTTATTCACCCCTCCACTTT,.,15,.,TRBJ1-6,TRBV5-1
CASSLDGPDLYGYTF,TGTGCCAGCAGCTTAGACGGGCCAGATCTATATGGCTACACCTTC,.,15,.,TRBJ1-2,TRBV7-2
CASRLALAGAYEQYF,TGTGCCAGCAGATTAGCACTAGCGGGCGCCTACGAGCAGTACTTC,TRBD2,15,.,TRBJ2-7,TRBV7-2
CASSQLFQGAVGPQHF,TGCGCCAGCAGCCAATTATTCCAGGGGGCCGTAGGGCCCCAGCATTTT,TRBD1,16,.,TRBJ1-5,TRBV4-3